This entry lists 10 T cell receptor beta chains sequenced from one sample in a study of graft-versus-host responses after intestinal transplantation. These receptors lack a known antigen. Assay used: immunoSEQ multiplex PCR; TCRdb lists only in-frame clones, some missing. The sample contains 100,000 to 120,000 clones, about 93% of which appear only once. The sequencing used unstimulated CD8+ T cells sorted from spleen or lymph node cells, collected before intestinal transplant. The receptors here all came from a human donor who received an intestinal transplant.

This chain joins TRBV2 and TRBJ2-5; D ambiguous. The germline V gene encodes CDR1 SNHLY and CDR2 FYNNEI. The V end was cut by 3 bases, the J end by 5 bases, with 7 bases between. This CDR3 spans 12 amino acids. CDR3 protein: CASSDWRETQYF. The CDR3 DNA reads as TGTGCCAGCAGTGATTGGCGGGAGACCCAGTACTTC. Full variable domain (rest looked up from reference TRBV2 and TRBJ2-5): EPEVTQTPSHQVTQMGQEVILRCVPISNHLYFYWYRQILGQKVEFLVSFYNNEISEKSEIFDDQFSVERPDGSNFTLKIRSTKLEDSAMYFCASSDWRETQYFGPGTRLLVL.

The V call is TRBV7-6, the J call TRBJ1-5; no clear D gene. The CDR3 length is 14 residues. With 3 bases removed from V and 3 bases from J, the gap between germline ends came to 9 bases. Per germline, CDR1 SGHVS and CDR2 FNYEAQ. CDR3 residues: CASSLAGPNQPQHF. Here the CDR3 DNA reads TGTGCCAGCAGCTTGGCAGGACCCAATCAGCCCCAGCATTTT.

V and J are TRBV30 and TRBJ2-7; D gene unclear. The V end lost 0 bases, the J end lost 4 bases, and 10 bases lay between the germline ends. Germline V gene lookup returns CDR1 GTSNPN and CDR2 SVGIG (reference sequence). The CDR3 is made up of 13 amino acids. This CDR3 is CAWSVGERYEQYF. In DNA form, the CDR3 reads TGTGCCTGGAGTGTGGGTGAGAGATACGAGCAGTACTTC. Complete variable domain (other parts from reference TRBV30 and TRBJ2-7): SQTIHQWPATLVQPVGSPLSLECTVEGTSNPNLYWYRQAAGRGLQLLFYSVGIGQISSEVPQNLSASRPQDRQFILSSKKLLLSDSGFYLCAWSVGERYEQYFGPGTRLTVT.

The J gene is TRBJ2-7, the V gene TRBV19; TRBD1 matches 7 bases. The V gene end was trimmed by 3 bases and the J gene end by 1 base; junction bases not matched to a gene: 3. The CDR3 spans 14 residues. Germline CDR1 reads LNHDA; CDR2 reads SQIVND (reference sequence). The CDR3 region is CASSITGESYEQYF. CDR3 nucleotide sequence: TGTGCCAGTAGTATTACAGGGGAGTCCTACGAGCAGTACTTC.

V usage is TRBV9 and J usage is TRBJ2-3, with D hard to call. V lost 0 bases and J lost 0, with 8 bases in between. This CDR3 spans 15 amino acids. Germline V gene lookup returns CDR1 SGDLS and CDR2 YYNGEE. The CDR3 here is CASSVGVTSTDTQYF. The CDR3 nucleotides are TGTGCCAGCAGCGTAGGTGTTACTAGCACAGATACGCAGTATTTT.

The chain uses TRBV6-6 and TRBJ1-5; D perhaps matches TRBD1 (5 bases). Germline V gene data show CDR1 as MNHNY and CDR2 as SVGAGI (reference sequence). This CDR3 contains 14 residues. Trimming took 6 bases from V and 2 from J, leaving 11 bases between them. The CDR3 DNA reads as TGTGCCAGCAGACCAGGGCGCGGCAATCAGCCCCAGCATTTT. Its translation: CASRPGRGNQPQHF.

CDR3: CASSIGTKPEAFF. The CDR3 coding sequence is TGTGCCAGCAGCATTGGGACGAAGCCTGAAGCTTTCTTT. The chain carries TRBV7-6 and TRBJ1-1, with D possibly TRBD1 on 5 matching bases. Germline-derived CDR1 and CDR2 are SGHVS and FNYEAQ. Trimming stripped 5 bases from V and 6 bases from J, with 13 bases between. This CDR3 has 13 amino acids.

In its sample, this clone was seen once. J is TRBJ2-7 and V is TRBV4-1; D is undetermined. CDR1 is MGHRA, CDR2 YSYEKL, per germline. V was trimmed by 0 bases and J by 6 bases, leaving 12 bases between them. The CDR3 has 14 residues. CDR3 sequence (DNA): TGCGCCAGCAGCCAAGAAGGGCCTAAGATCGAGCAGTACTTC. Amino acids: CASSQEGPKIEQYF.

The chain employs TRBV7-8 and TRBJ1-2, with 8 bases that match TRBD1. The ends lost 3 bases at V and 8 bases at J; junction bases unmatched: 5. The CDR3 has 13 amino acids. CDR1 is SGHVS, CDR2 FQNEAQ, per germline. CDR3 DNA sequence: TGTGCCAGCAGCTTTGGACAGGGTGGGGGCTACACCTTC. Translated, it gives CASSFGQGGGYTF.

The chain is built from TRBV7-3 and TRBJ1-1; 8 bases line up with TRBD1. The germline V gene has CDR1 SGHTA and CDR2 FQGTGA. The CDR3 length is 15 residues. With V trimmed by 1 base and J by 5 bases, 6 bases remained unmatched. CDR3 in amino acids: CASSLIGQGKTEAFF. Here the CDR3 DNA reads TGTGCCAGCAGCTTAATTGGACAGGGTAAGACTGAAGCTTTCTTT. Full variable domain (remainder filled in from reference TRBV7-3 and TRBJ1-1): GAGVSQTPSNKVTEKGKYVELRCDPISGHTALYWYRQSLGQGPEFLIYFQGTGAADDSGLPNDRFFAVRPEGSVSTLKIQRTERGDSAVYLCASSLIGQGKTEAFFGQGTRLTVV.